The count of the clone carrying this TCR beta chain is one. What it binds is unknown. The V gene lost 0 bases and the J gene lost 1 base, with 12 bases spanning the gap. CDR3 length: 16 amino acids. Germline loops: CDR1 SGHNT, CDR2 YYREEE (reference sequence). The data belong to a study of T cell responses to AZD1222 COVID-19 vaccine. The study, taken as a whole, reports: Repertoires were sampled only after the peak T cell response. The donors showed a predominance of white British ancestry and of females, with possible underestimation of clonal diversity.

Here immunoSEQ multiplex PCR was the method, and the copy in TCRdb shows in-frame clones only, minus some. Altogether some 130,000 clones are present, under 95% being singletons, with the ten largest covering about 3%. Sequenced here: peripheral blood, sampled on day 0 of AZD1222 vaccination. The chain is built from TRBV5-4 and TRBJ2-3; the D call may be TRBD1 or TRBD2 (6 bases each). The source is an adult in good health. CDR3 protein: CASSLAGAGGTDTQYF. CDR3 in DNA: TGTGCCAGCAGCTTGGCGGGGGCGGGTGGCACAGATACGCAGTATTTT. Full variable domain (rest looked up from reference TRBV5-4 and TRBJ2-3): ETGVTQSPTHLIKTRGQQVTLRCSSQSGHNTVSWYQQALGQGPQFIFQYYREEENGRGNFPPRFSGLQFPNYSSELNVNALELDDSALYLCASSLAGAGGTDTQYFGPGTRLTVL.